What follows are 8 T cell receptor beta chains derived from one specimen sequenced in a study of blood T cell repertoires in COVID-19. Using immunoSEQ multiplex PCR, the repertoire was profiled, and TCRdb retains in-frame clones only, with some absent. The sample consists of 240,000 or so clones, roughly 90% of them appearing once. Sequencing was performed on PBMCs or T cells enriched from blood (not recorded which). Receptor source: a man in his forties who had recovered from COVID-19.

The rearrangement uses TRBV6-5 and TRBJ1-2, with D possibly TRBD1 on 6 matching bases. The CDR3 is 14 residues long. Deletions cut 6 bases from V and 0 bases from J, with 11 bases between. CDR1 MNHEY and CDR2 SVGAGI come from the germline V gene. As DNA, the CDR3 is TGTGCCAGCAGATTCCAGGGGTCTAACTATGGCTACACCTTC. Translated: CASRFQGSNYGYTF.

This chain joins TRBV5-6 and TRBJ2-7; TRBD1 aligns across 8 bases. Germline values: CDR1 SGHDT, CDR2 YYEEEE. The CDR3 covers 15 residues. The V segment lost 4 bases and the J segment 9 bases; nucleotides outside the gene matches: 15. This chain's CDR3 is CASSPPPTQGAAQYF. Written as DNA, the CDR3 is TGTGCCAGCAGCCCCCCCCCAACCCAGGGGGCCGCGCAGTACTTC.

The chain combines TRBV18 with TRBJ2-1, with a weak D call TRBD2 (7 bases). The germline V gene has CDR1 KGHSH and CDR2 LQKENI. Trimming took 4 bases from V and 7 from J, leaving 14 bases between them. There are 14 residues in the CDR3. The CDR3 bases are TGTGCCAGCTCACGGGGGCGGGAGACGAATGAGCAGTTCTTC. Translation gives CASSRGRETNEQFF.

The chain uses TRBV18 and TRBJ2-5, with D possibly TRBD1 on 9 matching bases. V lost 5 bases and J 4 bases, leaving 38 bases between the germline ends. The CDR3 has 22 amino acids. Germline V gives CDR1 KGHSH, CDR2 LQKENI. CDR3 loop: CASSNETGGWKREKGLPETQYF. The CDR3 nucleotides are TGTGCCAGCTCAAATGAGACAGGGGGATGGAAGCGGGAGAAGGGGCTTCCAGAGACCCAGTACTTC.

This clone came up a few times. CDR3 DNA: TGTGCCAGCAGCCAAGCGGCGTTGAGCGGGGACCAGCAGTTCTTC. Protein product: CASSQAALSGDQQFF. This chain connects TRBV3-1 (or the pseudogene TRBV3-2) to TRBJ2-1; 7 bases agree with TRBD2. This CDR3 has 15 residues. CDR1 and CDR2 (germline): LGHDT, YNNKEL (reference sequence). The junction had 11 bases not matched to a gene; V was cut back by 1 base and J by 11 bases.

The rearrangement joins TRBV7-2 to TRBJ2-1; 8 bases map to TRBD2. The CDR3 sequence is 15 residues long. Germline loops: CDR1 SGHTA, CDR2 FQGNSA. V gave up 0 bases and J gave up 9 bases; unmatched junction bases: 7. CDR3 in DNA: TGTGCCAGCAGCTTAGCGGGACTAGACGTGGGTGAGCAGTTCTTC. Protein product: CASSLAGLDVGEQFF. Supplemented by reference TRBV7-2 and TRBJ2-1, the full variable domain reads GAGVSQSPSNKVTEKGKDVELRCDPISGHTALYWYRQSLGQGLEFLIYFQGNSAPDKSGLPSDRFSAERTGGSVSTLTIQRTQQEDSAVYLCASSLAGLDVGEQFFGPGTRLTVL.

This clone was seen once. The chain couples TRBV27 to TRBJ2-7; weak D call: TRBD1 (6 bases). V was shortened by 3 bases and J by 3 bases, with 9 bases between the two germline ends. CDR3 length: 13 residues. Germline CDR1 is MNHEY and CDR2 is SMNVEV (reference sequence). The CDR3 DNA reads TGTGCCAGCAGTTTCTCCAGGGGCTACGAGCAGTACTTC. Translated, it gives CASSFSRGYEQYF.

Here the CDR3 DNA reads TGTGCCAGCAGCGATATTTTTGGGCAAAAAAGCTACGAGCAGTACTTC. This gives the protein CASSDIFGQKSYEQYF. The chain couples TRBV28 to TRBJ2-7; D is unresolved. Between the trimmed V and J ends, which lost 6 bases and 3 bases, there was a span of 21 bases. The CDR3 sequence is 16 residues long. CDR1 and CDR2 (germline): MDHEN, SYDVKM.